Below are 16 T cell receptor beta chains sequenced from a single sample in a study of shared clonotypes between healthy human individuals. Libraries were prepared by immunoSEQ multiplex PCR; TCRdb keeps only in-frame clonotypes and omits some of them. The repertoire holds about 700,000 clones, with approximately 90% as singletons. Only CD45RO-negative cells positively selected for CCR7 counted as naive CD8 cells, so terminally differentiated effector memory CD45RA+ cells were excluded. The sample comprised naive CD8+ T cells sorted from blood. The receptors originated from a man aged 25 to 45 in good health.

The V and J genes are TRBV30 and TRBJ2-3; D remains ambiguous. With 8 bases removed from V and 1 base from J, the gap between germline ends came to 13 bases. The CDR3 sequence is 13 residues long. The germline CDR1 and CDR2 sequences are GTSNPN and SVGIG (reference sequence). DNA for the CDR3: TGTGCCGGTCAGGTAGTTGGCACAGATACGCAGTATTTT. Residues: CAGQVVGTDTQYF.

The chain joins TRBV28 to TRBJ1-6; D call uncertain. This CDR3 contains 14 residues. Trimming removed 5 bases from V and 6 bases from J, with 11 bases in between. Per germline, CDR1 MDHEN and CDR2 SYDVKM. Written as DNA, the CDR3 is TGTGCCAGCAGTCTACTCTCGGTTAATTCACCCCTCCACTTT. Its protein product is CASSLLSVNSPLHF.

The chain couples TRBV7-3 to TRBJ2-2, with 8 nucleotides matching TRBD1. CDR3 size: 17 residues. After removal of 0 bases from V and 4 bases from J, the junction contained 7 bases not matched to a gene. CDR1 is SGHTA and CDR2 is FQGTGA in the germline V gene. The chain's CDR3 is CASSLTFDRGSTGELFF. The CDR3 region has the DNA TGTGCCAGCAGCTTAACGTTTGACAGGGGCTCCACCGGGGAGCTGTTTTTT.

The chain has TRBV4-3 and TRBJ2-7; 8 bases map to TRBD2. The CDR3 totals 14 residues. Germline CDR1 is LGHNA and CDR2 is YSLEER. Trimming cost V 2 bases and J 6 bases; bases outside gene matches: 6. CDR3 region: CASSQSRGGLEQYF. As DNA, the CDR3 is TGCGCCAGCAGCCAATCCCGGGGGGGTCTCGAGCAGTACTTC.

V and J are TRBV7-9 and TRBJ1-1, with D maybe TRBD1 (6 bases). Trimming took 4 bases from V and 3 from J, leaving 12 bases between them. This CDR3 spans 14 amino acids. Germline-derived CDR1 and CDR2 are SEHNR and FQNEAQ (reference sequence). CDR3 amino acids: CASSSSRGHTEAFF. DNA for the CDR3: TGTGCCAGCAGCTCAAGCCGGGGGCACACTGAAGCTTTCTTT.

The gene calls are TRBV11-2 and TRBJ2-1, with unresolved D. This CDR3 is 16 amino acids long. Trimming removed 5 bases from V and 1 base from J, with 15 bases in between. The germline V gene has CDR1 SGHAT and CDR2 FQNNGV. This CDR3 is CASSIRIGGSYNEQFF. CDR3 in DNA: TGTGCCAGCAGCATCCGGATTGGTGGGTCCTACAATGAGCAGTTCTTC.

The rearrangement joins TRBV29-1 to TRBJ2-3; D is possibly TRBD2 (5 bases). CDR1 SQVTM and CDR2 ANQGSEA come from the germline V gene. The CDR3 consists of 17 residues. V was cut by 2 bases and J by 6 bases, with 24 bases left in between. CDR3 sequence: CSVEYGVDQGKLDTQYF. CDR3 bases: TGCAGCGTTGAATACGGGGTCGACCAAGGGAAGCTGGATACGCAGTATTTT.

This chain joins TRBV28 and TRBJ2-7, with 9 bases matching TRBD2. The germline V gene has CDR1 MDHEN and CDR2 SYDVKM. V dropped 6 bases and J dropped 4; count of bases not matched to a gene: 4. This CDR3 has 13 amino acids. The CDR3: CASSLAGHYEQYF. Here the CDR3 DNA reads TGTGCCAGCAGCCTAGCGGGACATTACGAGCAGTACTTC.

As regards this clone: Other DNA sequences of this sample code for an identical CDR3. This chain uses TRBV27 with TRBJ1-1, with D possibly matching TRBD1 (5 bases). Germline assignment: CDR1 MNHEY and CDR2 SMNVEV (reference sequence). The CDR3 runs to 14 residues. The germline V and J ends were trimmed by 2 bases and 0 bases, with 7 bases remaining between them. The CDR3 DNA reads as TGTGCCAGCAGTTTAGACAGATTGAACACTGAAGCTTTCTTT. This gives the protein CASSLDRLNTEAFF.

J is TRBJ2-7 and V is TRBV10-2; a possible D gene is TRBD2 (5 bases). From germline, CDR1 is WSHSY and CDR2 SAAADI. The germline V and J ends were trimmed by 7 bases and 0 bases, with 13 bases remaining between them. There are 14 residues in the CDR3. The CDR3 bases are TGCGCCAGCAAGTTATCGGGGAACTCCTACGAGCAGTACTTC. Amino acids: CASKLSGNSYEQYF.

The V call is TRBV28, the J call TRBJ2-5, with TRBD2 matching 7 bases. CDR1 is MDHEN, CDR2 SYDVKM, per germline. The junction had 11 bases not matched to a gene; V was cut back by 7 bases and J by 0 bases. This CDR3 comprises 16 residues. CDR3 loop: CASTPVGGEYQETQYF. CDR3 in DNA: TGTGCCAGCACTCCCGTGGGAGGGGAGTACCAAGAGACCCAGTACTTC.

This sequence joins TRBV15 and TRBJ2-6; D is undetermined. CDR1 is LNHNV and CDR2 is YYDKDF in the germline V gene (reference sequence). The CDR3 spans 14 residues. Trimming pared 5 bases from V and 4 bases from J, leaving 9 bases between. This CDR3 is CATSASNGANVLTF. CDR3 DNA sequence: TGTGCCACCAGCGCCTCGAACGGGGCCAACGTCCTGACTTTC.

This chain uses TRBV2 with TRBJ2-7, with D unclear. Germline V gene sequence: CDR1 SNHLY, CDR2 FYNNEI. The CDR3 has 15 residues. V shed 1 base and J shed 3 bases, with 13 bases lying between them. CDR3 protein: CASSEGAGKRYEQYF. DNA of the CDR3: TGTGCCAGCAGTGAAGGGGCAGGAAAACGCTACGAGCAGTACTTC.

Worth noting for this clone: This sample includes further DNA sequences coding for the same CDR3. The gene calls are TRBV9 and TRBJ1-1, with unresolved D. The V end lost 0 bases, the J end lost 4 bases, and 7 bases lay between the germline ends. The germline V gene has CDR1 SGDLS and CDR2 YYNGEE. The CDR3 is 13 residues long. The CDR3 DNA reads TGTGCCAGCAGCGTAGGAGGTCTCACTGAAGCTTTCTTT. Amino acid sequence: CASSVGGLTEAFF.

The chain joins TRBV10-1 to TRBJ1-1; 8 bases map to TRBD1. Trimming removed 3 bases from V and 4 bases from J; junction bases left unmatched: 1. The CDR3 is 13 amino acids. Germline values: CDR1 WNHNN, CDR2 SYGVQD (reference sequence). Here the CDR3 reads CASSDQGATEAFF. The CDR3 region has the DNA TGCGCCAGCAGTGATCAGGGGGCCACTGAAGCTTTCTTT.

The rearrangement joins TRBV10-3 to TRBJ1-1; D is unresolved. Trimming pared 6 bases from V and 3 bases from J, leaving 11 bases between. Germline CDR1 is ENHRY and CDR2 is SYGVKD. The CDR3 length is 13 residues. CDR3 DNA: TGTGCCATCAGGTCCGGGTCCTACACTGAAGCTTTCTTT. As protein: CAIRSGSYTEAFF.